This T cell receptor (beta chain) was profiled in a study of T cells expressing NK-cell markers (TCRdb year 2020). About the full investigation: In sorted CD3+CD56+NKG2C+, CD3+CD56+NKG2C- and CD3+CD56-NKG2C+ T-cell subsets from eight or nine donors, TCR beta-chain repertoires were profiled. Seven of the eight sequenced donors were HCMV-seropositive and one was HCMV-seronegative. Randomly selected healthy volunteers, three men and five women, were used as the eight sequenced donors. Sequencing of the libraries produced 2 x 150 bp reads on Illumina HiSeq 2000/2500, MiSeq or NextSeq. The research as a whole found: Whether the expanded NKG2C-expressing T cell clones were specific for HCMV antigens was left unclear. In a handful of donors, the dominant CD3+CD56+NKG2C+ clonotypes ranked among the top 10 CD8+ clonotypes, making up about 1.0-8% of CD8+ T cells. Those dominant clonotypes were again the most abundant among CD3+CD56-NKG2C+ cells in a handful of donors, at roughly 28.3-65%.

The CDR3 holds 13 amino acids from the cysteine to the phenylalanine. There is no recorded DNA. CDR1 and CDR2 are read off the germline V gene as SGHRS and YFSETQ. With respect to this clonotype: The antigen it recognizes is unknown.

TCRdb names Illumina HiSeq 2000 as the instrument used. The TCR beta cDNA libraries were made using 5'RACE template switching, a step that added both a universal primer site and unique molecular identifiers. Synthesis of cDNA was primed from the TCR beta constant segment and was followed by two consecutive PCR amplification steps. Per the authors' processing: MIGEC handled demultiplexing of the reads and grouping by UMI, while MiTCR was used to assemble and quantify clonotypes. To exclude erroneous sequences, only TCR cDNA sequences supported by at least two reads were retained. The tcR package was used for downstream repertoire analysis, and clonotypes were matched between fractions using CDR3 nucleotide sequence together with V segment. Antigen specificity was annotated against VDJdb with VDJmatch, allowing one amino acid substitution in CDR3. After TCRdb reprocessed the reads, each CDR3 protein sequence was kept as one row, without DNA. The V and J calls reflect TCRdb's pipeline rather than the authors' work. Per the sample table, the count is some 600,000 distinct CDR3 sequences. In total, the top ten clones hold approximately 3.6% of the sample.

A commercial ELISA kit detecting HCMV-specific IgG in serum was used to determine HCMV serostatus. Ficoll density gradient centrifugation was used to isolate peripheral blood mononuclear cells from blood. This TCR was recovered from a man aged 18 to 29 in good health. Donor details come from another sample of the same person, matched by shared clones. Material for sequencing was blood T cells: a sorted CD56 or NKG2C T cell subset, CD4+ or CD8+ T cells, or bulk PBMC T cells (not recorded which). The chain is assembled from TRBV5-1 and TRBJ1-4. The CDR3 protein is CAGSGVLNEKLFF.